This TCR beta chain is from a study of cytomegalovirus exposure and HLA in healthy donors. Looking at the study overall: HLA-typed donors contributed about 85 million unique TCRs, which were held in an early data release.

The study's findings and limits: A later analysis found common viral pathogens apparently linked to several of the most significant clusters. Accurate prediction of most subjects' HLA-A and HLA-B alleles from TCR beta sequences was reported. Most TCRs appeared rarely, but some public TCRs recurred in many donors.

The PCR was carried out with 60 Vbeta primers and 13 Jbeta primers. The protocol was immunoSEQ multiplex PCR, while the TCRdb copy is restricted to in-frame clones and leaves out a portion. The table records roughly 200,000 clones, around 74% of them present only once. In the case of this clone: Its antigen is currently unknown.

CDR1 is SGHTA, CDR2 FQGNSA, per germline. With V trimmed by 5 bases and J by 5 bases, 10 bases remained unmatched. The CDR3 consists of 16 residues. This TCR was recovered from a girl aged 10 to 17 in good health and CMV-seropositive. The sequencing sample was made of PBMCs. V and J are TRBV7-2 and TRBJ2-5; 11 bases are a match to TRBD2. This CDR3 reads CASSSSSGGRWETQYF. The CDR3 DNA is TGTGCCAGCAGCAGCTCTAGCGGGGGGAGGTGGGAGACCCAGTACTTC.